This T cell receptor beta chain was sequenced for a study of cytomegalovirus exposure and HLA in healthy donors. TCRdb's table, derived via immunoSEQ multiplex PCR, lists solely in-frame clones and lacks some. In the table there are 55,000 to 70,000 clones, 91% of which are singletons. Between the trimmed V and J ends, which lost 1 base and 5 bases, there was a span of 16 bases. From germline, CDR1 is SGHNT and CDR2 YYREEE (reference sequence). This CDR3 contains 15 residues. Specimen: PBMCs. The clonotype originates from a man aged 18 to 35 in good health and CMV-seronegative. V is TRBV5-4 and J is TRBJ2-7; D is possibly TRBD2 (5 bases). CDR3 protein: CASSLFSRDVDEQYF. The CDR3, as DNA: TGTGCCAGCAGCTTGTTTAGCCGGGATGTGGACGAGCAGTACTTC. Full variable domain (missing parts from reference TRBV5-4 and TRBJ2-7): ETGVTQSPTHLIKTRGQQVTLRCSSQSGHNTVSWYQQALGQGPQFIFQYYREEENGRGNFPPRFSGLQFPNYSSELNVNALELDDSALYLCASSLFSRDVDEQYFGPGTRLTVT.